This is a list of T cell receptor beta chains from one sample in a study of OX40 agonist ivuxolimab in advanced cancers. Sequenced by immunoSEQ multiplex PCR; TCRdb stores in-frame clones only, minus some. The sample lists roughly 18,000 clones, 80% to 90% occurring once. This specimen was CD4+ or CD8+ T cells sorted from blood, taken in a trial of the OX40 agonist ivuxolimab. All receptors come from an adult with an advanced solid tumor such as melanoma, head and neck, liver or kidney cancer. The CDR3 runs from the conserved cysteine through the conserved F or W. Each record gives: D gene, J gene, clone size, V gene, CDR3 DNA, CDR3 protein. The D gene is left open where the match is weak. Not all rows give a size; the values are once, few, many and, for expanded clones, a class.

d_gene: .; j_gene: TRBJ1-3; abundance: .; v_gene: TRBV6-5; CDR3nt: TGTGCCAGCAGTTACAGGAGCTCTGGAAACACCATATATTTT; CDR3aa: CASSYRSSGNTIYF
d_gene: .; j_gene: TRBJ2-7; abundance: .; v_gene: TRBV7-6; CDR3nt: TGTGCCAGCAGCCCGCAAACAGGAGCCTACGAGCAGTACTTC; CDR3aa: CASSPQTGAYEQYF
d_gene: TRBD1; j_gene: TRBJ1-2; abundance: .; v_gene: TRBV5-6; CDR3nt: TGTGCCAGCAGCTTGGTGGGACAGAACTATGGCTACACCTTC; CDR3aa: CASSLVGQNYGYTF
d_gene: .; j_gene: TRBJ1-5; abundance: few; v_gene: TRBV6-6; CDR3nt: TGTGCCAGCAGTTCCCCCCAGGGAGTCCAGCCCCAGCATTTT; CDR3aa: CASSSPQGVQPQHF
d_gene: .; j_gene: TRBJ1-4; abundance: .; v_gene: TRBV15; CDR3nt: TGTGCCACCAGCAGCCGGGACGCAACTAATGAAAAACTGTTTTTT; CDR3aa: CATSSRDATNEKLFF
d_gene: .; j_gene: TRBJ2-7; abundance: few; v_gene: TRBV4-1; CDR3nt: TGCGCCAGCAGCCAAACTACAGGGTTTTACGAGCAGTACTTC; CDR3aa: CASSQTTGFYEQYF
d_gene: .; j_gene: TRBJ1-4; abundance: .; v_gene: TRBV7-9; CDR3nt: TGTGCCAGCAGCTTAGGGGTTAATGAAAAACTGTTTTTT; CDR3aa: CASSLGVNEKLFF
d_gene: .; j_gene: TRBJ1-4; abundance: .; v_gene: TRBV7-8; CDR3nt: TGTGCCAGCAGCTTAGTGGTCGGGGCCCTTTTTGAAAAACTGTTTTTT; CDR3aa: CASSLVVGALFEKLFF
d_gene: .; j_gene: TRBJ2-1; abundance: .; v_gene: TRBV4-2; CDR3nt: TGTGCCAGCAGCCAAGATATCCAAGCGGGTGAGCAGTTCTTC; CDR3aa: CASSQDIQAGEQFF
d_gene: .; j_gene: TRBJ1-1; abundance: .; v_gene: TRBV19; CDR3nt: TGTGCCAGTAGTATAGCGCACAGGAACACTGAAGCTTTCTTT; CDR3aa: CASSIAHRNTEAFF
d_gene: .; j_gene: TRBJ2-1; abundance: .; v_gene: TRBV5-6; CDR3nt: TGTGCCAGCAGCTCCTTGCTAAATGAGCAGTTCTTC; CDR3aa: CASSSLLNEQFF
d_gene: TRBD2; j_gene: TRBJ2-7; abundance: .; v_gene: TRBV27; CDR3nt: TGTGCCAGCAGCCACGGGGGGAGCTACGAGCAGTACTTC; CDR3aa: CASSHGGSYEQYF
d_gene: .; j_gene: TRBJ2-3; abundance: .; v_gene: TRBV19; CDR3nt: TGTGCCAGTAGTATTGGAGGGATCAGCACAGATACGCAGTATTTT; CDR3aa: CASSIGGISTDTQYF
d_gene: TRBD1; j_gene: TRBJ1-1; abundance: .; v_gene: TRBV9; CDR3nt: TGTGCCAGCAGCGACTACAGGGGGGTGAACACTGAAGCTTTCTTT; CDR3aa: CASSDYRGVNTEAFF
d_gene: TRBD2; j_gene: TRBJ2-7; abundance: .; v_gene: TRBV18; CDR3nt: TGTGCCAGCTCACCAGGGACTAAGCGGAAGTACGAGCAGTACTTC; CDR3aa: CASSPGTKRKYEQYF
d_gene: .; j_gene: TRBJ1-1; abundance: .; v_gene: TRBV5-6; CDR3nt: TGTGCCAGCAGCTTGGGATCTGAAGCTTTCTTT; CDR3aa: CASSLGSEAFF
d_gene: .; j_gene: TRBJ1-1; abundance: .; v_gene: TRBV2; CDR3nt: TGTGCCAGCAGTGTTGACCAATTGAACCCGAACACTGAAGCTTTCTTT; CDR3aa: CASSVDQLNPNTEAFF
d_gene: .; j_gene: TRBJ1-5; abundance: .; v_gene: TRBV27; CDR3nt: TGTGCCAGCAGTTTAGGGTTCGGTCAGCCCCAGCATTTT; CDR3aa: CASSLGFGQPQHF
d_gene: TRBD2; j_gene: TRBJ2-1; abundance: .; v_gene: TRBV27; CDR3nt: TGTGCCAGCACTCCCGGGACTAGGTCCGATGAGCAGTTCTTC; CDR3aa: CASTPGTRSDEQFF
d_gene: .; j_gene: TRBJ1-1; abundance: .; v_gene: TRBV19; CDR3nt: TGTGCCAGTAGTACCGAGACAGGTAGTCCTGAAGCTTTCTTT; CDR3aa: CASSTETGSPEAFF